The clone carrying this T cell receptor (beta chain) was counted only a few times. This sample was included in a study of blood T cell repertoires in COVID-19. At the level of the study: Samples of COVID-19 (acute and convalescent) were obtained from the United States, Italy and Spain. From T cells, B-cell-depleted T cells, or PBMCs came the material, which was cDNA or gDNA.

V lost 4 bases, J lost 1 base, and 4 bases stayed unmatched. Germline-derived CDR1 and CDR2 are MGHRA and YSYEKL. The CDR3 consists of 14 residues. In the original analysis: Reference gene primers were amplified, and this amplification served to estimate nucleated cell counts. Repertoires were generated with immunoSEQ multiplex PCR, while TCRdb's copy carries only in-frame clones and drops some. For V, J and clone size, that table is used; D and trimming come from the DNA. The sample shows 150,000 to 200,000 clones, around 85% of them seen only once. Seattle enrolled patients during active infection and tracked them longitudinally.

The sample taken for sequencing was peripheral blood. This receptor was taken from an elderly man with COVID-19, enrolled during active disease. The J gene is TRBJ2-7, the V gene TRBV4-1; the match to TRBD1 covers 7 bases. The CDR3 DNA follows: TGCGCCAGCAGCCCCATGACAGGGTCCTACGAGCAGTACTTC. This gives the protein CASSPMTGSYEQYF.